These 22 T cell receptor beta chains were sequenced from one sample in a study of T cell changes during pregnancy in multiple sclerosis (dated by TCRdb to the late 2010s). Libraries came from the immunoSEQ multiplex PCR assay. Sourced from immuneACCESS, this table was stored by TCRdb with only in-frame sequences that have V and J called. A share of the clones is absent; for the studies checked, an unresolved V gene accounts for under half, and the remainder has no known explanation. In this sample the table shows just over 20,000 clones, approximately 90% of which occur a single time. The ten largest make up less than 6.5% of the sample. The sequencing here drew on CD8+ T cells from peripheral blood mononuclear cells, taken in the second trimester of pregnancy. All receptors derive from a female donor in good health, enrolled as a control in a pregnancy study.

This chain joins TRBV10-1 and TRBJ2-1, with 8 positions matching TRBD2. Germline V gene lookup returns CDR1 WNHNN and CDR2 SYGVQD (reference sequence). This CDR3 is 16 amino acids long. Trimming at V came to 3 bases and at J to 7 bases, leaving 11 bases not matched to a gene. CDR3 nucleotides: TGCGCCAGCAGTGATGTCCCAGCGGGAGTACTAAATGAGCAGTTCTTC. Its protein product is CASSDVPAGVLNEQFF.

The chain has TRBV6-6 and TRBJ2-1; maybe TRBD2 (6 bases). The CDR3 contains 13 residues. Trimming removed 8 bases from V and 6 bases from J, with 14 bases in between. Germline values: CDR1 MNHNY, CDR2 SVGAGI (reference sequence). CDR3 bases: TGTGCCAGCGGGGGGAAAGGGGTCAATGAGCAGTTCTTC. Its translation: CASGGKGVNEQFF.

DNA for the CDR3: TGTGCCAGCAGCTTAGAACCAGCGGGAGGGGAAGATACGCAGTATTTT. This sequence encodes CASSLEPAGGEDTQYF. The genes are TRBV11-3 and TRBJ2-3; 10 bases align to TRBD2. Germline loops: CDR1 SGHNT, CDR2 YENEEA. This CDR3 has 16 residues. V trimming: 0 bases; J trimming: 5 bases; junction bases outside the gene matches: 5.

This sequence joins TRBV11-2 and TRBJ2-7, with a weak D call TRBD1 (6 bases). This CDR3 has 12 amino acids. V lost 5 bases and J 7 bases, leaving 12 bases between the germline ends. Germline CDR1 and CDR2: SGHAT and FQNNGV. The CDR3 spells CASSLERGEQYF. CDR3 in DNA: TGTGCCAGCAGCCTTGAGAGGGGGGAGCAGTACTTC.

J is TRBJ2-5 and V is TRBV28; TRBD1 agrees at 8 bases. CDR1 MDHEN and CDR2 SYDVKM come from the germline V gene. The CDR3 spans 14 residues. J was trimmed by 4 bases and V by 6 bases; bases with no gene match: 7. This CDR3 reads CASSSDRGGETQYF. CDR3 bases: TGTGCCAGCAGCTCCGACAGGGGAGGAGAGACCCAGTACTTC. Full variable domain (missing parts from reference TRBV28 and TRBJ2-5): DVKVTQSSRYLVKRTGEKVFLECVQDMDHENMFWYRQDPGLGLRLIYFSYDVKMKEKGDIPEGYSVSREKKERFSLILESASTNQTSMYLCASSSDRGGETQYFGPGTRLLVL.

The chain uses TRBV7-9 and TRBJ2-3; TRBD1 agrees at 7 bases. Losses at the gene ends were 5 bases for V and 2 bases for J; bases not matched to a gene: 16. The length of the CDR3 is 18 residues. Germline lookup yields CDR1 SEHNR and CDR2 FQNEAQ (reference sequence). The CDR3 region is CASSPPLRGQSPTDTQYF. The DNA for the CDR3 is TGTGCCAGCAGCCCCCCCCTTCGGGGACAGAGCCCCACAGATACGCAGTATTTT.

The gene calls are TRBV4-2 and TRBJ2-3; tentative D call: TRBD2 (6 bases). Germline V gives CDR1 LGHNA, CDR2 YNFKEQ. CDR3 length: 14 amino acids. V shed 2 bases and J shed 5 bases, with 11 bases lying between them. This chain's CDR3 is CASSQSGGQDTQYF. The DNA for the CDR3 is TGTGCCAGCAGCCAAAGCGGAGGGCAAGATACGCAGTATTTT.

This clone was seen once. The chain has TRBV6-6 and TRBJ2-7; D remains unclear. The CDR3 spans 14 residues. In germline, CDR1 is MNHNY, CDR2 SVGAGI (reference sequence). V was shortened by 0 bases and J by 2 bases, with 8 bases between the two germline ends. The CDR3 loop is CASSYSATPYEQYF. The CDR3 DNA is TGTGCCAGCAGTTACTCTGCGACACCCTACGAGCAGTACTTC.

This chain connects TRBV6-1 to TRBJ2-5, with 12 bases fitting TRBD2. CDR1 and CDR2 from the germline V gene are MNHNS and SASEGT. The CDR3 has 15 residues. V was pared by 2 bases and J by 5 bases, with 3 bases of the junction left unmatched. DNA for the CDR3: TGTGCCAGCAGTGAACTAGCGGGGGGGCCGGAGACCCAGTACTTC. Protein sequence: CASSELAGGPETQYF.

The V call is TRBV6-1, the J call TRBJ2-7; TRBD2 matches at 8 bases. This CDR3 is built from 14 residues. Germline-derived CDR1 and CDR2 are MNHNS and SASEGT. Unmatched junction bases numbered 2, after V lost 4 bases and J lost 0 bases. The CDR3 loop reads CASSGRGASYEQYF. CDR3 bases: TGTGCCAGCAGTGGGCGGGGGGCCTCCTACGAGCAGTACTTC.

The rearrangement joins TRBV12-1 to TRBJ1-5. TRBV12-1 is annotated as a pseudogene. The CDR3 runs to 15 residues. CDR3 in amino acids: CASSLNRPGGQPQHF. The CDR3 DNA reads as TGTGCCAGCAGCTTAAATCGCCCCGGCGGTCAGCCCCAGCATTTT.

This chain links TRBV15 with TRBJ2-3, with D hard to call. Trimming removed 0 bases at V and 3 bases at J, with 10 bases between. The CDR3 length is 15 residues. Germline V CDR1 and CDR2: LNHNV, YYDKDF (reference sequence). Written as DNA, the CDR3 is TGTGCCACCAGCAGAGATCGGGTTAAAACAGATACGCAGTATTTT. It yields the protein CATSRDRVKTDTQYF.

The rearrangement uses TRBV27 and TRBJ1-2, with D tentatively TRBD1 (5 bases). This CDR3 contains 15 residues. The V end was cut by 3 bases, the J end by 0 bases, with 11 bases between. Germline CDR1 reads MNHEY; CDR2 reads SMNVEV (reference sequence). This CDR3 reads CASSLQGEANYGYTF. The CDR3 coding sequence is TGTGCCAGCAGTTTGCAGGGTGAGGCTAACTATGGCTACACCTTC.

The chain couples TRBV7-9 to TRBJ2-7; perhaps TRBD1 as D (5 bases). The CDR3 totals 14 residues. V lost 3 bases and J 5 bases, leaving 14 bases between the germline ends. Germline V gene sequence: CDR1 SEHNR, CDR2 FQNEAQ (reference sequence). CDR3 nucleotides: TGTGCCAGCAGCTTTGAACAGGCTCGGGACGAGCAGTACTTC. Its protein is CASSFEQARDEQYF.

The genes are TRBV6-1 and TRBJ2-5; D call uncertain. This CDR3 is built from 13 residues. CDR1 MNHNS and CDR2 SASEGT come from the germline V gene. V dropped 2 bases and J dropped 5 bases, with 9 bases sitting between them. CDR3 in DNA: TGTGCCAGCAGTGAATTATCTAGGGAGACCCAGTACTTC. Translation: CASSELSRETQYF.

Comments on this clone: A junction end diverges from the germline sequence, so it may reflect a read error. The chain links TRBV6-1 to TRBJ2-1; 7 nucleotides agree with TRBD2. The CDR3 length is 14 residues. The germline V gene has CDR1 MNHNS and CDR2 SASEGT. CDR3 sequence (DNA): TGTGCCAGCACAGGTCTAGCGGAGTACAATGGGCAGTTCTTC. Its translation: CASTGLAEYNGQFF.

The rearrangement links TRBV19 to TRBJ2-7; TRBD1 agrees at 9 bases. Germline CDR1 LNHDA, CDR2 SQIVND (reference sequence). The V and J ends lost 8 bases and 3 bases, in that order; junction bases with no gene match: 2. This CDR3 spans 12 amino acids. This chain's CDR3 is CASAGQGYEQYF. CDR3 bases: TGTGCCAGTGCGGGACAGGGCTACGAGCAGTACTTC.

The gene calls are TRBV7-9 and TRBJ1-5; tentative D call: TRBD1 (6 bases). The germline V gene encodes CDR1 SEHNR and CDR2 FQNEAQ (reference sequence). This CDR3 spans 16 amino acids. V was clipped by 1 base and J by 5 bases, with 15 bases between them. This CDR3 is CASSLEVQGRDQPQHF. The DNA of the CDR3 is TGTGCCAGCAGCTTAGAGGTACAGGGTAGGGATCAGCCCCAGCATTTT.

The V call is TRBV14, the J call TRBJ1-5, with D perhaps matching TRBD1 (5 bases). The V gene's germline CDR1 is SGHDN and CDR2 FVKESK. V lost 5 bases to trimming and J lost 3 bases, with 8 bases between them. The CDR3 loop spans 13 amino acids. CDR3 region: CASSGHYNQPQHF. CDR3 DNA: TGTGCCAGCAGCGGACATTACAATCAGCCCCAGCATTTT.

V is TRBV5-6 and J is TRBJ1-1; D is unclear. The CDR3 loop spans 13 amino acids. Trimming shortened V by 2 bases and J by 7 bases, and 12 bases separated the two germline ends. Germline-derived CDR1 and CDR2 are SGHDT and YYEEEE. The CDR3 sequence is CASSLPAGVEAFF. The CDR3, as DNA: TGTGCCAGCAGCTTACCCGCGGGTGTTGAAGCTTTCTTT. Looking up the rest from reference TRBV5-6 and TRBJ1-1 gives the full variable domain: DAGVTQSPTHLIKTRGQQVTLRCSPKSGHDTVSWYQQALGQGPQFIFQYYEEEERQRGNFPDRFSGHQFPNYSSELNVNALLLGDSALYLCASSLPAGVEAFFGQGTRLTVV.

The J gene is TRBJ1-2, the V gene TRBV6-6, with D unresolved. The CDR3 length is 13 residues. Trimming removed 3 bases from V and 4 bases from J, with 9 bases in between. CDR1 and CDR2 from the germline V gene are MNHNY and SVGAGI (reference sequence). The CDR3 DNA follows: TGTGCCAGCAGTTATGAGACAAGCTATGGCTACACCTTC. Residues: CASSYETSYGYTF.

The V gene is TRBV6-4, the J gene TRBJ2-1, with 10 bases identical to TRBD2. V lost 5 bases to trimming and J lost 10 bases; unmatched junction nucleotides: 2. The CDR3 consists of 12 residues. The germline V gene encodes CDR1 MRHNA and CDR2 SNTAGT. CDR3 DNA: TGTGCCAGCAGTCCTAGCGGGAGAGAGCAGTTCTTC. This encodes CASSPSGREQFF.